A single sample gave rise to the 31 T cell receptor beta chains below, sequenced in a study of T cells in Graves' hyperthyroidism and ophthalmopathy. RNA transcripts gave rise to amplified TCR beta CDR3 regions. First-round RT-PCR of the TCR CDR3 relied on the HTBI primer set. TCRdb ran MiXCR on the multiplex PCR reads and lists one entry per CDR3 protein. Of nearly 600,000 distinct CDR3 sequences in the sample, roughly 13% are singletons; the top ten hold more than 5%. The sequenced sample consisted of blood. The source is a woman aged 25 to 39 with Graves' hyperthyroidism that later progressed to Graves' ophthalmopathy.

There are many counts of this clonotype. The V and J genes are TRBV12-3 or TRBV12-4 and TRBJ1-2; D not certain. The V gene lost 3 bases and the J gene lost 5 bases, with 10 bases spanning the gap. This CDR3 spans 13 amino acids. CDR3 in amino acids: CASSFVAEYGYTF. For the CDR3, the DNA is TGTGCCAGCAGTTTTGTGGCCGAGTATGGCTACACCTTC.

This chain links TRBV11-2 with TRBJ2-7, with TRBD2 identical over 8 bases. The CDR3 loop spans 16 amino acids. V trimming: 8 bases; J trimming: 0 bases; junction bases outside the gene matches: 12. Germline values: CDR1 SGHAT, CDR2 FQNNGV. The chain's CDR3 is CASALGGALSSYEQYF. CDR3 in DNA: TGTGCCAGCGCGCTCGGGGGGGCCCTGAGCTCCTACGAGCAGTACTTC.

The chain employs TRBV6-4 and TRBJ1-1; 7 bases are shared with TRBD1. Trimming at V came to 6 bases and at J to 1 base, leaving 5 bases not matched to a gene. Germline V lookup: CDR1 MRHNA, CDR2 SNTAGT. CDR3 length: 14 residues. The CDR3 spells CASREGTENTEAFF. For the CDR3, the DNA is TGTGCCAGCAGAGAAGGGACAGAGAACACTGAAGCTTTCTTT.

This clonotype was seen at least ten times. The chain carries TRBV6-1 and TRBJ2-7, with D perhaps TRBD2 (6 bases). The CDR3 runs 15 residues. With 5 bases removed from V and 4 bases from J, the gap between germline ends came to 18 bases. Germline assignment: CDR1 MNHNS and CDR2 SASEGT. The CDR3 region is CASSSTGTGLYEQYF. The DNA for the CDR3 is TGTGCCAGCAGTTCGACCGGGACTGGGTTATACGAGCAGTACTTC.

The chain is built from TRBV27 and TRBJ2-2, with D perhaps assigned TRBD1 or TRBD2 (6 bases each). The CDR3 is 13 residues long. In germline, CDR1 is MNHEY, CDR2 SMNVEV (reference sequence). V was cut by 7 bases and J by 6 bases, with 12 bases left in between. DNA of the CDR3: TGTGCCAGCACGGGGGCTTGGGCCGGGGAGCTGTTTTTT. It yields the protein CASTGAWAGELFF.

This clonotype was seen at least ten times. One end of the junction varies from germline; a read error may be responsible. V usage is TRBV20-1 and J usage is TRBJ1-1, with D possibly TRBD1 on 5 matching bases. The CDR3 contains 14 residues. Germline-derived CDR1 and CDR2 are DFQATT and SNEGSKA (reference sequence). CDR3 amino acids: CRASEGSANTEAFF. The CDR3 DNA reads TGCAGGGCTAGTGAGGGGTCGGCTAACACTGAAGCTTTCTTT.

This clonotype showed up many times. The genes are TRBV10-3 and TRBJ2-7; the D gene is possibly TRBD2 (6 bases). Trimming removed 10 bases at V and 7 bases at J, with 20 bases between. This CDR3 comprises 13 residues. Germline CDR1 and CDR2: ENHRY and SYGVKD. The CDR3 bases are TGTGCCAGTAGGGGCCCGGCGGGAATTGAGCAGTACTTC. Residues: CASRGPAGIEQYF.

This clonotype was seen more than once but under ten times. The chain carries TRBV7-9 and TRBJ1-4, with TRBD1 matching over 7 bases. The CDR3 consists of 15 residues. The trim removed 6 bases at V and 0 bases at J, leaving 4 bases unmatched. Germline CDR1 SEHNR, CDR2 FQNEAQ (reference sequence). The CDR3 bases are TGTGCCAGCAGTGACAGGGAGGCAACTAATGAAAAACTGTTTTTT. This codes for CASSDREATNEKLFF. The full variable domain, with the rest looked up from reference TRBV7-9 and TRBJ1-4, is DTGVSQNPRHKITKRGQNVTFRCDPISEHNRLYWYRQTLGQGPEFLTYFQNEAQLEKSRLLSDRFSAERPKGSFSTLEIQRTEQGDSAMYLCASSDREATNEKLFFGSGTQLSVL.

J is TRBJ1-5 and V is TRBV19, with 12 bases identical to TRBD1. The trim removed 4 bases at V and 6 bases at J, leaving 7 bases unmatched. The V gene's germline CDR1 is LNHDA and CDR2 SQIVND (reference sequence). This CDR3 has 16 amino acids. CDR3 bases: TGTGCCAGTAGTAGCTCCGGGACAGGGGGCTCTCAGCCCCAGCATTTT. This translates into CASSSSGTGGSQPQHF.

This chain uses TRBV20-1 with TRBJ2-7; 11 nucleotides align to TRBD2. The CDR3 sequence is 15 residues long. V lost 1 base to trimming and J lost 5 bases; unmatched junction nucleotides: 7. Germline assignment: CDR1 DFQATT and CDR2 SNEGSKA (reference sequence). The DNA for the CDR3 is TGCAGTGCTAGAGTTGCACTAGCGGGAGCAGACGAGCAGTACTTC. Its protein product is CSARVALAGADEQYF.

This clonotype was found many times. The chain uses TRBV11-2 and TRBJ2-7; 7 nucleotides agree with TRBD1. Germline CDR1 and CDR2: SGHAT and FQNNGV. The CDR3 totals 16 residues. V lost 4 bases to trimming and J lost 0 bases; unmatched junction nucleotides: 9. Here the CDR3 reads CASSWSPGQSSYEQYF. In DNA, the CDR3 is TGTGCCAGCAGCTGGTCCCCGGGACAGAGCTCCTACGAGCAGTACTTC.

This clonotype was seen more than once but under ten times. V is TRBV25-1 and J is TRBJ1-4, with D maybe TRBD1 (5 bases). Per the germline V gene, CDR1 is MGHDK and CDR2 is SYGVNS. The V end lost 3 bases, the J end lost 4 bases, and 9 bases lay between the germline ends. The length of the CDR3 is 14 residues. The CDR3 protein is CASSEVRDNEKLFF. DNA of the CDR3: TGTGCCAGCAGTGAGGTCAGGGATAATGAAAAACTGTTTTTT. The whole variable domain, remainder taken from reference TRBV25-1 and TRBJ1-4, is EADIYQTPRYLVIGTGKKITLECSQTMGHDKMYWYQQDPGMELHLIHYSYGVNSTEKGDLSSESTVSRIRTEHFPLTLESARPSHTSQYLCASSEVRDNEKLFFGSGTQLSVL.

This clonotype was counted many times. The CDR3 DNA reads TGTGCCAGCAGTTACCGGGACAGGGATGGGGAGCTGTTTTTT. Translated: CASSYRDRDGELFF. The chain links TRBV6-2 or TRBV6-3 to TRBJ2-2, with 9 bases lining up with TRBD1. V dropped 2 bases and J dropped 8; count of bases not matched to a gene: 3. There are 14 residues in the CDR3. Germline V gives CDR1 MNHEY, CDR2 SVGEGT.

There are many counts of this clonotype. The V call is TRBV7-9, the J call TRBJ2-7; 7 bases are shared with TRBD2. Per the germline V gene, CDR1 is SEHNR and CDR2 is FQNEAQ (reference sequence). The CDR3 has 14 amino acids. The junction had 5 bases not matched to a gene; V was cut back by 2 bases and J by 4 bases. CDR3: CASSLNRRGYEQYF. CDR3 DNA: TGTGCCAGCAGCTTAAACAGGCGGGGGTACGAGCAGTACTTC.

This clonotype was picked up a small number of times. The rearrangement joins TRBV7-3 to TRBJ2-3, with D perhaps matching TRBD2 (7 bases). CDR1 is SGHTA and CDR2 is FQGTGA in the germline V gene. V lost 5 bases to trimming and J lost 2 bases, with 23 bases between them. The CDR3 has 18 residues. CDR3 DNA: TGTGCCAGCAGCCCGTTTGGATTAGGGGGAGGGTACACAGATACGCAGTATTTT. Amino acid sequence: CASSPFGLGGGYTDTQYF.

This clonotype was recorded many times. The rearrangement joins TRBV3-1 to TRBJ1-5; no definite D call. Trimming took off 3 bases at V and 4 bases at J, with 13 bases between the two ends. The CDR3 has 15 amino acids. CDR1 LGHDT and CDR2 YNNKEL come from the germline V gene (reference sequence). The DNA for the CDR3 is TGTGCCAGCAGCCAGAGACATCTTGTTAATCAGCCCCAGCATTTT. Translating it yields CASSQRHLVNQPQHF.

On this clonotype itself: No conserved phenylalanine or tryptophan ends this CDR3, so it is likely a read error. This chain links TRBV5-1 with TRBJ1-2; D not resolved. V gave up 0 bases and J gave up 3 bases, with 0 bases separating them. In germline, CDR1 is SGHRS, CDR2 YFSETQ. This CDR3 has 11 amino acids. The CDR3 protein is CASSLDYGYTL. DNA of the CDR3: TGCGCCAGCAGCTTGGACTATGGCTACACCCTC.

This clonotype has ten or more counts. The chain couples TRBV7-2 to TRBJ2-7; 7 nucleotides align to TRBD2. The germline V gene encodes CDR1 SGHTA and CDR2 FQGNSA. The ends lost 2 bases at V and 5 bases at J; junction bases unmatched: 6. This CDR3 is 14 amino acids long. The DNA for the CDR3 is TGTGCCAGCAGCTTATTCACTAGCGTGGACGAGCAGTACTTC. Translation gives CASSLFTSVDEQYF.

The J gene is TRBJ1-6, the V gene TRBV27; tentatively, D is TRBD1 (5 bases). Germline CDR1 MNHEY, CDR2 SMNVEV (reference sequence). The V end lost 7 bases, the J end lost 4 bases, and 14 bases lay between the germline ends. The CDR3 sequence is 15 residues long. The CDR3, as DNA: TGTGCCAGCACCCAAGGGGTAGTATATAATTCACCCCTCCACTTT. Translation: CASTQGVVYNSPLHF.

This clonotype was seen ten or more times. The chain employs TRBV2 and TRBJ2-3, with D unclear. Germline V gives CDR1 SNHLY, CDR2 FYNNEI. The V gene lost 0 bases and the J gene lost 1 base, with 11 bases spanning the gap. This CDR3 is 16 amino acids long. CDR3 protein: CASSEASGPGTDTQYF. For the CDR3, the DNA is TGTGCCAGCAGTGAAGCCTCGGGCCCAGGCACAGATACGCAGTATTTT.

This clonotype was seen repeatedly, ten times or more. V and J are TRBV28 and TRBJ1-1; D unresolved. The germline V gene encodes CDR1 MDHEN and CDR2 SYDVKM. CDR3 length equals 11 residues. Trimming removed 7 bases from V and 3 bases from J, with 6 bases in between. CDR3 sequence reads: CASTQYTEAFF. The CDR3 nucleotides are TGTGCCAGCACCCAGTACACTGAAGCTTTCTTT. Full variable domain (remainder filled in from reference TRBV28 and TRBJ1-1): DVKVTQSSRYLVKRTGEKVFLECVQDMDHENMFWYRQDPGLGLRLIYFSYDVKMKEKGDIPEGYSVSREKKERFSLILESASTNQTSMYLCASTQYTEAFFGQGTRLTVV.

This clonotype occurred a few times. The chain uses TRBV6-1 and TRBJ1-1; 7 nucleotides align to TRBD1. Per the germline V gene, CDR1 is MNHNS and CDR2 is SASEGT. The CDR3 consists of 16 residues. After removal of 7 bases from V and 6 bases from J, the junction contained 17 bases not matched to a gene. The CDR3 spells CASKGLPQGGAAEAFF. The CDR3 nucleotides are TGTGCCAGCAAGGGATTACCCCAGGGGGGCGCGGCTGAAGCTTTCTTT.

This clonotype occurred many times. A read error is possible here, since a much larger clone lies one base away. CDR3 protein: CASSPDTSGANVLTF. The DNA for the CDR3 is TGTGCCAGCAGTCCCGACACCTCTGGGGCCAACGTCCTGACTTTC. The chain is built from TRBV28 and TRBJ2-6; D gene uncertain. CDR3 length: 15 amino acids. The V end lost 5 bases, the J end lost 0 bases, and 8 bases lay between the germline ends. From germline, CDR1 is MDHEN and CDR2 SYDVKM.

This clonotype was counted at least ten times. The chain's CDR3 is CASTNQGDRGINEQFF. The DNA for the CDR3 is TGTGCCAGCACCAATCAAGGGGACAGGGGTATCAATGAGCAGTTCTTC. V is TRBV12-3 or TRBV12-4 and J is TRBJ2-1; 10 bases agree with TRBD1. The CDR3 is 16 residues long. V lost 7 bases, J lost 6 bases, and 12 bases stayed unmatched.

Regarding this clonotype: A single base separates this from a much larger clone, so it may be a read error. V gene TRBV19 combines with J gene TRBJ1-1; D perhaps matches TRBD1 (5 bases). V gave up 7 bases and J gave up 4 bases, with 19 bases separating them. Germline CDR1 and CDR2: LNHDA and SQIVND (reference sequence). This CDR3 contains 15 residues. CDR3 amino acids: CASIEGPGIGTEAFF. CDR3 DNA sequence: TGTGCCAGTATCGAGGGACCAGGGATTGGCACTGAAGCTTTCTTT.

This sequence joins TRBV9 and TRBJ2-4, with 10 bases that match TRBD1. CDR1 is SGDLS, CDR2 YYNGEE, per germline. V was clipped by 4 bases and J by 2 bases; unmatched bases: 6. This CDR3 has 16 amino acids. The CDR3 DNA reads TGTGCCAGCAGCCCTCAGGACAGGGGGACCAAAAACATTCAGTACTTC. Protein sequence: CASSPQDRGTKNIQYF.

Comment on this clonotype: With a much larger clone just one base away, this may be a read error. The chain joins TRBV12-3 or TRBV12-4 to TRBJ2-1; the D gene is possibly TRBD2 (6 bases). The germline V and J ends were trimmed by 7 bases and 5 bases, with 15 bases remaining between them. The CDR3 sequence is 14 residues long. In nucleotides, the CDR3 is TGTGCCAGCATTCGGTCTAGCGCCCACAATGAGCAGTTCTTC. This encodes CASIRSSAHNEQFF.

The chain is built from TRBV7-3 and TRBJ2-3; D gene ambiguous. Germline V lookup: CDR1 SGHTA, CDR2 FQGTGA. This CDR3 contains 14 residues. The V end lost 5 bases, the J end lost 0 bases, and 9 bases lay between the germline ends. CDR3 DNA sequence: TGTGCCAGCAGCCCCATGGCGAGCACAGATACGCAGTATTTT. This translates into CASSPMASTDTQYF.

This clonotype showed up just a few times. The chain is built from TRBV20-1 and TRBJ2-5, with 9 bases identical to TRBD1. V lost 0 bases to trimming and J lost 4 bases; unmatched junction nucleotides: 0. Germline loops: CDR1 DFQATT, CDR2 SNEGSKA (reference sequence). CDR3 length equals 13 residues. CDR3 coding DNA: TGCAGTGCTAGAGAGACAGGGGGAGAGACCCAGTACTTC. Translation: CSARETGGETQYF.

The table lists this clonotype with many counts. The rearrangement links TRBV28 to TRBJ1-1; D is unresolved. Deletions cut 7 bases from V and 1 base from J, with 7 bases between. The CDR3 has 12 residues. Germline V gene lookup returns CDR1 MDHEN and CDR2 SYDVKM. The CDR3, as DNA: TGTGCCAGCACTCCCTCGAACACTGAAGCTTTCTTT. It yields the protein CASTPSNTEAFF.

Note on this clonotype: One base away lies a much larger clone, so this may be a sequencing read error. The V and J genes are TRBV7-6 and TRBJ2-7; 12 bases align to TRBD2. This CDR3 has 18 amino acids. The germline gives CDR1 SGHVS, CDR2 FNYEAQ. CDR3 residues: CVSSPGLAGYLPLGEQYF. The CDR3 DNA sequence: TGTGTCAGCAGCCCTGGACTAGCGGGATACCTCCCCCTGGGCGAGCAGTACTTC.